This TCR beta chain derives from a study of shared clonotypes between healthy human individuals. Trimming took off 2 bases at V and 2 bases at J, with 16 bases between the two ends. This CDR3 region has 17 residues. Germline CDR1 reads MNHEY; CDR2 reads SMNVEV (reference sequence). Naive CD8 isolation took CD45RO-negative cells positively selected for CCR7 and excluded terminally differentiated effector memory CD45RA+ cells. Measured with immunoSEQ multiplex PCR; TCRdb has only the in-frame clones, and not every one. The profile shows about 870,000 clones, about 91% of them singletons. V gene TRBV27 combines with J gene TRBJ2-1; the D gene could be TRBD1 or TRBD2 (6 bases each). The sample was naive CD8+ T cells sorted from blood. The clonotype originates from a man aged 30-40 years in good health. Here the CDR3 reads CASSLHGGTWTYNEQFF. The CDR3 coding sequence is TGTGCCAGCAGTTTACATGGCGGGACATGGACCTACAATGAGCAGTTCTTC.